These 20 T cell receptor beta chains came from one sample sequenced in a study of blood T cell repertoires in COVID-19. Using immunoSEQ multiplex PCR, the repertoire was profiled, and TCRdb retains in-frame clones only, with some absent. The sample lists 210,000 or so clones; roughly 90% were seen once. Source material: peripheral blood. These receptors were collected from a woman aged 45-65 years with acute or convalescent COVID-19.

The chain employs TRBV14 and TRBJ2-1; D might be TRBD1 (6 bases). This CDR3 region has 12 residues. V was trimmed by 4 bases and J by 8 bases, leaving 9 bases between them. Germline loops: CDR1 SGHDN, CDR2 FVKESK. This CDR3 reads CASSPRGHEQFF. In nucleotides, the CDR3 is TGTGCCAGCAGCCCCAGGGGACATGAGCAGTTCTTC.

The chain has TRBV5-8 and TRBJ2-1, with 11 bases aligning to TRBD2. V trimming: 4 bases; J trimming: 0 bases; junction bases outside the gene matches: 6. There are 17 residues in the CDR3. CDR1 and CDR2 (germline): SGHTS, YDEGEE. CDR3 nucleotides: TGTGCCAGCAGCGTTACTAGCGGGGGTAGCTCCTACAATGAGCAGTTCTTC. Translation gives CASSVTSGGSSYNEQFF.

The CDR3 DNA reads as TGTGCCATCAGGGAAGGGGGGGGCACAGATACGCAGTATTTT. This encodes CAIREGGGTDTQYF. This chain links TRBV10-3 with TRBJ2-3; a weak D match, TRBD2 (7 bases). The germline V gene has CDR1 ENHRY and CDR2 SYGVKD. V lost 6 bases to trimming and J lost 1 base, with 11 bases between them. CDR3 size: 14 residues.

The CDR3 protein is CASSQVASYNEQFF. For the CDR3, the DNA is TGTGCCAGCAGCCAAGTGGCCTCCTACAATGAGCAGTTCTTC. J is TRBJ2-1 and V is TRBV14; D is ambiguous. CDR3 length equals 14 residues. CDR1 is SGHDN, CDR2 FVKESK, per germline. The V gene lost 1 base and the J gene lost 0 bases, with 4 bases spanning the gap.

This sequence joins TRBV5-1 and TRBJ2-7; 9 nucleotides agree with TRBD1. The ends lost 3 bases at V and 7 bases at J; junction bases unmatched: 11. The CDR3 covers 15 residues. The germline V gene encodes CDR1 SGHRS and CDR2 YFSETQ. CDR3 loop: CASSYSGTGREEQYF. Here the CDR3 DNA reads TGCGCCAGCAGCTACTCCGGGACAGGGAGGGAAGAGCAGTACTTC.

The chain employs TRBV27 and TRBJ1-3; 7 nucleotides match TRBD1. Germline V gene sequence: CDR1 MNHEY, CDR2 SMNVEV (reference sequence). The CDR3 length is 14 residues. Trimming at V came to 6 bases and at J to 4 bases, leaving 6 bases not matched to a gene. The chain's CDR3 is CASSRTGAGNTIYF. The CDR3 coding sequence is TGTGCCAGCAGCCGAACAGGGGCCGGAAACACCATATATTTT.

There are many counts of this clone. The V gene is TRBV6-2 or TRBV6-3, the J gene TRBJ2-3, with 13 bases fitting TRBD2. Germline trimming cut 6 bases from V and 2 bases from J; bases unmatched to any gene: 8. The CDR3 extends over 17 amino acids. Germline CDR1 is MNHEY and CDR2 is SVGEGT. The CDR3 bases are TGTGCCAGCAGCCCCAGACTAGCGGGAGGTTTCACAGATACGCAGTATTTT. This translates into CASSPRLAGGFTDTQYF.

The genes are TRBV18 and TRBJ1-2; weak D call: TRBD1 (5 bases). Germline V CDR1 and CDR2: KGHSH, LQKENI. Between the trimmed V and J ends, which lost 3 bases and 5 bases, there was a span of 13 bases. The CDR3 extends over 14 amino acids. The CDR3 region has the DNA TGTGCCAGCTCACCTGACGGGCAGGGTTATGGCTACACCTTC. Amino acid sequence: CASSPDGQGYGYTF.

The gene calls are TRBV6-4 and TRBJ2-3; 7 bases line up with TRBD2. J lost 6 bases, V lost 4 bases, and 7 bases had no gene match. The CDR3 sequence is 14 residues long. Per the germline V gene, CDR1 is MRHNA and CDR2 is SNTAGT. CDR3 nucleotide sequence: TGTGCCAGCAGTGCAAGCGGGGAGAGGGATACGCAGTATTTT. Translating gives CASSASGERDTQYF.

The chain joins TRBV29-1 to TRBJ2-5, with TRBD2 identical over 12 bases. The germline V gene encodes CDR1 SQVTM and CDR2 ANQGSEA. The CDR3 runs to 14 residues. The J segment lost 4 bases and the V segment lost 7 bases, leaving 7 bases of the junction unmatched. In nucleotides, the CDR3 is TGCAGCGGGACTTCACTAGCGGGAGGAGAGACCCAGTACTTC. Amino acid sequence: CSGTSLAGGETQYF.

The rearrangement joins TRBV2 to TRBJ1-5; D ambiguous. The CDR3 consists of 14 residues. V lost 5 bases to trimming and J lost 4 bases, with 12 bases between them. CDR1 SNHLY and CDR2 FYNNEI come from the germline V gene. For the CDR3, the DNA is TGTGCCAGCAGTATCGGACTTAGTAATCAGCCCCAGCATTTT. Translating gives CASSIGLSNQPQHF.

This clone has only a few counts. This chain connects TRBV27 to TRBJ1-2, with a possible D match to TRBD1 (5 bases). This CDR3 is 18 amino acids long. The germline V gene encodes CDR1 MNHEY and CDR2 SMNVEV (reference sequence). V shed 2 bases and J shed 0 bases, with 19 bases lying between them. DNA of the CDR3: TGTGCCAGCAGTTTAAGGGCAGGGTCACTGCAGTCTAACTATGGCTACACCTTC. This gives the protein CASSLRAGSLQSNYGYTF.

The gene calls are TRBV5-1 and TRBJ2-5; maybe TRBD1 (6 bases). CDR1 and CDR2 (germline): SGHRS, YFSETQ. There are 15 residues in the CDR3. Trimming took off 5 bases at V and 5 bases at J, with 19 bases between the two ends. The CDR3 nucleotides are TGCGCCAGCAGAGGAATGGGACAAGAAGGCGAGACCCAGTACTTC. This sequence encodes CASRGMGQEGETQYF.

The chain couples TRBV6-2 or TRBV6-3 to TRBJ1-3; D gene ambiguous. V lost 6 bases and J 2 bases, leaving 8 bases between the germline ends. CDR3 length equals 13 residues. In germline, CDR1 is MNHEY, CDR2 SVGEGT. CDR3 sequence: CASSSYPGNTIYF. DNA of the CDR3: TGTGCCAGCAGCTCCTACCCTGGAAACACCATATATTTT.

The chain is built from TRBV11-1 and TRBJ2-1, with a tentative D call TRBD2 (5 bases). CDR1 is SGHAT and CDR2 is FQDESV in the germline V gene (reference sequence). V lost 2 bases and J 5 bases, leaving 7 bases between the germline ends. The CDR3 consists of 13 residues. The CDR3 DNA is TGTGCCAGCAGCTTACAGGAGGACAATGAGCAGTTCTTC. This codes for CASSLQEDNEQFF.

The chain joins TRBV9 to TRBJ2-1; 11 bases agree with TRBD2. The CDR3 is 16 amino acids. Germline V gives CDR1 SGDLS, CDR2 YYNGEE. V lost 4 bases and J lost 6; bases outside the gene matches: 9. The CDR3 loop is CASSPLAGGPINEQFF. The CDR3 bases are TGTGCCAGCAGCCCATTAGCGGGAGGGCCGATCAATGAGCAGTTCTTC.

The CDR3 sequence is CASSLLERQYYYEQYF. CDR3 DNA: TGTGCCAGCAGCTTGCTCGAAAGACAGTATTACTACGAGCAGTACTTC. The chain combines TRBV5-6 with TRBJ2-7; perhaps TRBD1 as D (5 bases). The germline V gene encodes CDR1 SGHDT and CDR2 YYEEEE. The V end lost 1 base, the J end lost 3 bases, and 17 bases lay between the germline ends. CDR3 size: 16 residues.

This clone was seen only a few times. The chain recombines TRBV7-9 with TRBJ2-7, with 14 bases that match TRBD2. The CDR3 contains 18 residues. Germline values: CDR1 SEHNR, CDR2 FQNEAQ (reference sequence). V lost 3 bases and J lost 2; bases outside the gene matches: 9. CDR3 nucleotide sequence: TGTGCCAGCAGCTTGTCGGCCGGGACTAGCGGGAGAACCTACGAGCAGTACTTC. It codes for CASSLSAGTSGRTYEQYF.

The genes are TRBV29-1 and TRBJ2-3, with D tentatively TRBD2 (5 bases). The CDR3 extends over 15 amino acids. V was clipped by 0 bases and J by 5 bases, with 15 bases between them. Germline CDR1 SQVTM, CDR2 ANQGSEA. The CDR3 spells CSVEEAGLHGDTQYF. For the CDR3, the DNA is TGCAGCGTTGAAGAGGCCGGACTCCACGGAGATACGCAGTATTTT.

The chain carries TRBV6-2 or TRBV6-3 and TRBJ2-5; D uncertain. Trimming stripped 5 bases from V and 1 base from J, with 5 bases between. The CDR3 has 12 residues. Germline V lookup: CDR1 MNHEY, CDR2 SVGEGT. CDR3 nucleotide sequence: TGTGCCAGCAGTATTCTCCAAGAGACCCAGTACTTC. Its translation is CASSILQETQYF.